This TCR beta chain appears in the sequencing data of a study of cytomegalovirus exposure and HLA in healthy donors. Notes on the study in general: The later analysis indicated that the majority of CMV-associated TCR beta chains appeared HLA-restricted. Many donors carried some public TCRs, although rarity characterized most TCR sequences. Several of the most significant clusters appeared linked to common viral pathogens, based on a later analysis.

Use of 60 Vbeta and 13 Jbeta primers characterized the PCR. Repertoires were generated with immunoSEQ multiplex PCR, while TCRdb's copy carries only in-frame clones and drops some. The repertoire holds roughly 200,000 clones, about 78% seen once, with 2.9% in the top ten. This CDR3 contains 13 residues. V lost 0 bases, J lost 5 bases, and 8 bases lay in between. CDR1 and CDR2 (germline): PRHDT, FYEKMQ (reference sequence). On this clone: Its target is unknown.

This TCR was sampled from a woman aged 30 to 39 in good health and CMV-seronegative. This chain joins TRBV13 and TRBJ2-7, with D maybe TRBD1 (6 bases). The sequenced sample consisted of PBMCs. This CDR3 reads CASSLGQGNEQYF. In DNA form, the CDR3 reads TGTGCCAGCAGCTTAGGCCAGGGGAACGAGCAGTACTTC.